This T cell receptor beta chain comes out of a study of T cell responses to AZD1222 COVID-19 vaccine. Turning to the study itself: Second-dose intervals of approximately 4 or approximately 12 weeks were pooled. Study-level findings and limits: Regions left unmutated in variants are reportedly the target of nearly half of spike-specific TCRs. Clonal diversity was possibly underestimated, and white British individuals and females predominated among donors.

To note about this clone: Its antigen is currently unknown.

The CDR3 sequence is 16 residues long. V dropped 9 bases and J dropped 4; count of bases not matched to a gene: 9. Germline V lookup: CDR1 SNHLY, CDR2 FYNNEI. Only in-frame clones appear in the TCRdb table, and some are missing; sequencing was by immunoSEQ multiplex PCR. The table lists around 120,000 clones, roughly 90% of them singletons. This TCR derives from an adult in good health. The sample in question was peripheral blood, obtained on day 0 of AZD1222 vaccination. V and J are TRBV2 and TRBJ2-2; 12 nucleotides agree with TRBD1. In DNA form, the CDR3 reads TGTGCCAGTACGGGACAGGGGGCTTTTGGCACCGGGGAGCTGTTTTTT. Its protein product is CASTGQGAFGTGELFF.